This TCR beta chain was found in a study of OX40 agonist ivuxolimab in advanced cancers. In the study overall: Treatment of patients was with ivuxolimab, an agonistic anti-OX40 (CD134) antibody.

Looked up from germline, CDR1 is SNHLY and CDR2 is FYNNEI. The V segment lost 10 bases and the J segment 4 bases; nucleotides outside the gene matches: 3. The CDR3 totals 11 residues. A single count supports this clone. Assay: immunoSEQ multiplex PCR; the TCRdb copy retains only in-frame clones and omits some. This repertoire shows roughly 50,000 clones, roughly 85% found once; its top ten account for 3.5% to 4%. This chain connects TRBV2 to TRBJ2-7; 8 positions agree with TRBD1. This material consisted of CD4+ or CD8+ T cells sorted from blood, taken in a trial of the OX40 agonist ivuxolimab. This receptor was obtained from an adult with an advanced solid tumor such as melanoma, head and neck, liver or kidney cancer. The CDR3 here is CATGQGYEQYF. CDR3 coding DNA: TGTGCCACTGGACAGGGTTACGAGCAGTACTTC. Looking up the rest from reference TRBV2 and TRBJ2-7 gives the full variable domain: EPEVTQTPSHQVTQMGQEVILRCVPISNHLYFYWYRQILGQKVEFLVSFYNNEISEKSEIFDDQFSVERPDGSNFTLKIRSTKLEDSAMYFCATGQGYEQYFGPGTRLTVT.